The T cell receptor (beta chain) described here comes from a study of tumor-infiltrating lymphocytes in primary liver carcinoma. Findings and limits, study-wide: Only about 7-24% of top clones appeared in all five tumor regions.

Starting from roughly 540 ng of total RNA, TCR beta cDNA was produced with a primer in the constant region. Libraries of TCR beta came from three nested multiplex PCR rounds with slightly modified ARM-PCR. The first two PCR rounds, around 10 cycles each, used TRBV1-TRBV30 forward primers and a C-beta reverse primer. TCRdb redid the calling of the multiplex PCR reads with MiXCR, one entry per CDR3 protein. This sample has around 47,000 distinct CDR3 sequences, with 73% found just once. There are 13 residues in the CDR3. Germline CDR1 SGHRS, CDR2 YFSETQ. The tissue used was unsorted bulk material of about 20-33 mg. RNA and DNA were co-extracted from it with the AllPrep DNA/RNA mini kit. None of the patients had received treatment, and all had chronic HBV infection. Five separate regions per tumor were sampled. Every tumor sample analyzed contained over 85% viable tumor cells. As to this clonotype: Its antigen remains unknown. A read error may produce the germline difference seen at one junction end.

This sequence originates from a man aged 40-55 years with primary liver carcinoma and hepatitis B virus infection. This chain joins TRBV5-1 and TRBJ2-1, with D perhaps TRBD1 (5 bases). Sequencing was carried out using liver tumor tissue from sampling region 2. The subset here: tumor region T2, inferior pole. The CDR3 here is CASNLSGLNEQFF. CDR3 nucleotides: TGCGCCAGCAACTTGTCAGGGTTGAATGAGCAATTCTTC.